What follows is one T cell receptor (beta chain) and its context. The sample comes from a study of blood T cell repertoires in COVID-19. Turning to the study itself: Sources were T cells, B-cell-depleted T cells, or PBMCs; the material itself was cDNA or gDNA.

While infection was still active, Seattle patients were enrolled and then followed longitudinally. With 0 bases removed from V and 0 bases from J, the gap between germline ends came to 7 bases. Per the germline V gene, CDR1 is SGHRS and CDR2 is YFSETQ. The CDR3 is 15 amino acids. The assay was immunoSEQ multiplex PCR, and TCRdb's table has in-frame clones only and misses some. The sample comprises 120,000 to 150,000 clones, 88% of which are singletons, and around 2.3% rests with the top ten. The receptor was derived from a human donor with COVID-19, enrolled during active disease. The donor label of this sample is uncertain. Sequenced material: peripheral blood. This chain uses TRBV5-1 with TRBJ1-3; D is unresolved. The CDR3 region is CASSLVGSSGNTIYF. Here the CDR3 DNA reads TGCGCCAGCAGCTTGGTAGGGAGCTCTGGAAACACCATATATTTT.